This TCR beta chain was profiled in a study of CD8+CD57+ T cells in acquired aplastic anemia. Profiles of TCR beta VDJ and CDR3 were generated from a genomic DNA template. TCRdb used MiXCR to reprocess the reads, holding one entry per CDR3 protein. The table has about 290,000 distinct CDR3 sequences, 50% to 65% seen once; the top ten hold 1% to 1.5%. In its sample, this clonotype was seen many times. Patients sequenced had flow cytometry evidence of CD8+CD57+ cell expansion. CDR1 and CDR2 (germline): SGHTS, YDEGEE. The trim removed 4 bases at V and 4 bases at J, leaving 4 bases unmatched. This CDR3 is built from 15 residues.

The rearrangement links TRBV5-8 to TRBJ2-7, with 14 bases identical to TRBD2. The specimen was sorted CD4+, CD8+, or CD8+CD57+ T cells (not recorded which) from PBMCs. The clonotype originates from a human donor with aplastic anemia. The CDR3 loop reads CASSTRTSGGYEQYF. DNA of the CDR3: TGTGCCAGCAGCACACGGACTAGCGGGGGGTACGAGCAGTACTTC. Full variable domain (missing parts from reference TRBV5-8 and TRBJ2-7): EAGVTQSPTHLIKTRGQQATLRCSPISGHTSVYWYQQALGLGLQFLLWYDEGEERNRGNFPPRFSGRQFPNYSSELNVNALELEDSALYLCASSTRTSGGYEQYFGPGTRLTVT.